The clone carrying this T cell receptor beta chain has at least ten counts. As yet, its antigen is unknown. TCRdb re-analysed the reads in MiXCR, keeping a single row per CDR3 protein. The sample has 400,000 or so distinct CDR3 sequences; approximately 30% are singletons. This entry comes from a study of T cell repertoires in cytomegalovirus infection. Study results and caveats: Based on cumulative public TCR beta family frequency, carriers of CMV plus the relevant HLA were identified. Predominance within the ex vivo response was attributable to HLA-C-restricted CMV-specific TCR beta clonotypes.

The CDR3 totals 18 residues. The germline V and J ends were trimmed by 1 base and 0 bases, with 18 bases remaining between them. Per germline, CDR1 SGHTA and CDR2 FQGNSA. V and J are TRBV7-2 and TRBJ1-2; weak D call: TRBD1 (6 bases). The clonotype originates from a human donor in good health (CMV status not recorded). Some clones in this sample may be carry-over from other donors' samples. Sequenced: PBMCs. The CDR3, as DNA: TGTGCCAGCAGCTTAGACAGAACCGCGACAGGCACTAACTATGGCTACACCTTC. It translates to CASSLDRTATGTNYGYTF. Complete variable domain (other parts from reference TRBV7-2 and TRBJ1-2): GAGVSQSPSNKVTEKGKDVELRCDPISGHTALYWYRQSLGQGLEFLIYFQGNSAPDKSGLPSDRFSAERTGGSVSTLTIQRTQQEDSAVYLCASSLDRTATGTNYGYTFGSGTRLTVV.